This T cell receptor beta chain originates from a study of OX40 agonist ivuxolimab in advanced cancers. Study details: Participants, 75% to 90% male, averaged 60 years of age, ranging from roughly 23 to 80. Study results and caveats: Expanded clones were, on average, more numerous in CD8+ T cells than in CD4+.

This clone has a handful of counts. Its antigen is as yet unknown. This CDR3 region has 11 residues. The ends lost 11 bases at V and 1 base at J; junction bases unmatched: 0. Germline V gene lookup returns CDR1 SGHTA and CDR2 FQGTGA. Some clones are missing from TCRdb's copy, which holds only in-frame ones; the method was immunoSEQ multiplex PCR. Seen here are 52,000 or so clones, less than 85% observed once, and the top ten hold approximately 3.1%. It was autoimmune disease history or systemic immunosuppression that excluded patients. The starting material was CD4+ or CD8+ T cells sorted from blood, obtained in a trial of the OX40 agonist ivuxolimab. The V and J genes are TRBV7-3 and TRBJ2-7; the match to TRBD1 covers 9 bases. This clonotype originated in an adult with an advanced solid tumor such as melanoma, head and neck, liver or kidney cancer. The CDR3 sequence: CAGTGSYEQYF. The CDR3 DNA is TGTGCCGGGACAGGGTCCTACGAGCAGTACTTC.